A selection of T cell receptor beta chains follows, all from one sample in a study of OX40 agonist ivuxolimab in advanced cancers. TCRdb's copy holds only in-frame clones and misses some; the assay was immunoSEQ multiplex PCR. This table has some 100,000 clones, 85% to 90% appearing once. The input for sequencing was CD4+ or CD8+ T cells sorted from blood, taken in a trial of the OX40 agonist ivuxolimab. The receptors come from an adult with an advanced solid tumor such as melanoma, head and neck, liver or kidney cancer. CDR3s include the opening cysteine and the closing phenylalanine or tryptophan. A D gene is named only where the DNA matches it firmly. Size tells how often a clone was seen (once, few, many) or the class of an expanded clone, and some rows leave it out.

V gene	D gene	J gene	clone size	CDR3 protein	CDR3 DNA
TRBV6-5	.	TRBJ2-4	.	CASSLLESKNIQYF	TGTGCCAGCAGTCTTCTAGAATCCAAAAACATTCAGTACTTC
TRBV18	TRBD2	TRBJ2-1	.	CASSPPSGGWNEQFF	TGTGCCAGCTCACCACCAAGCGGGGGGTGGAATGAGCAGTTCTTC
TRBV27	.	TRBJ2-1	.	CASRQGSIHNEQFF	TGTGCCAGCAGGCAGGGAAGTATCCACAATGAGCAGTTCTTC
TRBV7-9	TRBD1	TRBJ2-1	.	CASNLGQVSDEQFF	TGTGCCAGCAACCTTGGACAGGTTAGCGATGAGCAGTTCTTC
TRBV7-9	.	TRBJ1-5	.	CASSPGRETPNQPQHF	TGTGCCAGCAGCCCCGGCAGGGAAACCCCCAATCAGCCCCAGCATTTT
TRBV6-4	TRBD2	TRBJ2-1	.	CASSPTSGGINEQFF	TGTGCCAGCAGCCCGACTAGCGGGGGAATCAATGAGCAGTTCTTC
TRBV11-3	.	TRBJ1-2	few	CASSSPPTEAGYTF	TGTGCCAGCAGCTCCCCACCGACGGAGGCGGGCTACACCTTC
TRBV10-2	TRBD2	TRBJ2-3	.	CASSEKWVAGPFTDTQYF	TGCGCCAGCAGTGAAAAGTGGGTAGCGGGGCCTTTCACAGATACGCAGTATTTT
TRBV2	TRBD1	TRBJ1-4	.	CASSGQGAVGEKLFF	TGTGCCAGCAGCGGGCAGGGGGCCGTGGGTGAAAAACTGTTTTTT
TRBV19	.	TRBJ2-5	.	CASSISGLLQETQYF	TGTGCCAGTAGTATTTCGGGACTCCTACAAGAGACCCAGTACTTC
TRBV30	.	TRBJ2-5	.	CAWSSGRGGETQYF	TGTGCCTGGAGCTCGGGACGGGGCGGAGAGACCCAGTACTTC
TRBV21-1	.	TRBJ2-7	.	CASSKEEQDSYEQYF	TGTGCCAGCAGCAAAGAGGAACAGGACTCCTACGAGCAGTACTTC
TRBV4-1	TRBD2	TRBJ2-1	.	CASSQDPSRGMNEQFF	TGCGCCAGCAGCCAAGATCCATCGCGGGGGATGAATGAGCAGTTCTTC
TRBV6-1	.	TRBJ1-2	once	CASSEAQVKDYGYTF	TGTGCCAGCAGTGAAGCCCAGGTGAAGGACTATGGCTACACCTTC
TRBV7-2	.	TRBJ2-1	.	CASSLSWDRINEQFF	TGTGCCAGCAGCCTTAGTTGGGACCGCATTAATGAGCAGTTCTTC
TRBV7-2	TRBD2	TRBJ2-7	.	CASSPAGLAGNEQYF	TGTGCCAGCAGCCCAGCCGGACTAGCGGGGAACGAGCAGTACTTC
TRBV7-8	TRBD2	TRBJ2-2	.	CASSLEVREGSNTGELFF	TGTGCCAGCAGCTTAGAGGTCCGGGAGGGCTCGAACACCGGGGAGCTGTTTTTT
TRBV4-2	.	TRBJ2-7	few	CASSRYGQGYEQYF	TGTGCCAGCAGTAGGTACGGGCAGGGGTACGAGCAGTACTTC
TRBV7-7	.	TRBJ2-1	.	CASSPANNFNEQFF	TGTGCCAGCAGCCCGGCTAACAACTTCAATGAGCAGTTCTTC
TRBV11-2	.	TRBJ2-1	.	CASSSGGLEFF	TGTGCCAGCAGCTCGGGGGGCCTCGAGTTCTTC
TRBV7-6	.	TRBJ1-3	.	CASSLGLLMSSGNTIYF	TGTGCCAGCAGCTTAGGTCTCCTTATGAGCTCTGGAAACACCATATATTTT
TRBV4-1	TRBD2	TRBJ2-1	.	CASSPNSLAGSYNEQFF	TGCGCCAGCAGCCCAAACTCTCTAGCGGGCTCCTACAATGAGCAGTTCTTC
TRBV2	.	TRBJ2-7	.	CASLLSGEQYF	TGTGCCAGCCTACTGTCGGGAGAGCAGTACTTC
TRBV7-2	TRBD2	TRBJ2-5	.	CASSLGLAGGGETQYF	TGTGCCAGCAGCTTAGGACTAGCGGGGGGAGGGGAGACCCAGTACTTC
TRBV6-5	.	TRBJ1-3	.	CASRTGSGNTIYF	TGTGCCAGCAGGACAGGCTCTGGAAACACCATATATTTT
TRBV30	.	TRBJ2-2	.	CAGENGQFTGELFF	TGTGCCGGCGAAAACGGACAGTTTACCGGGGAGCTGTTTTTT
TRBV27	.	TRBJ1-2	.	CASSQGIVVSGYTF	TGTGCCAGCTCTCAGGGAATCGTAGTCAGTGGCTACACCTTC
TRBV11-3	TRBD2	TRBJ2-3	.	CASSLGLAGDADTQYF	TGTGCCAGCAGCTTAGGCCTAGCGGGTGACGCAGATACGCAGTATTTT
TRBV10-1	TRBD1	TRBJ1-2	.	CASNTGQENRGPYGYTF	TGCGCCAGCAATACGGGACAGGAAAATCGCGGACCCTATGGCTACACCTTC
TRBV9	.	TRBJ1-3	.	CASSPDGSGNTIYF	TGTGCCAGCAGCCCAGATGGCTCTGGAAACACCATATATTTT
TRBV7-2	.	TRBJ2-4	.	CASSTRGSAKNIQYF	TGTGCCAGCAGCACTCGGGGTTCGGCCAAAAACATTCAGTACTTC
TRBV19	TRBD1	TRBJ2-1	.	CASTLGQMGNSYNEQFF	TGTGCCAGTACCCTGGGACAGATGGGCAACTCCTACAATGAGCAGTTCTTC
TRBV28	TRBD1	TRBJ1-2	.	CASGTGEGFYGYTF	TGTGCCAGCGGGACAGGGGAGGGGTTCTATGGCTACACCTTC
TRBV13	.	TRBJ2-7	.	CASSLPGAYEQYF	TGTGCCAGCAGCTTACCAGGGGCCTACGAGCAGTACTTC
TRBV28	TRBD1	TRBJ2-7	.	CASSTIGQGSSYEQYF	TGTGCCAGCAGTACAATAGGACAGGGGAGTTCCTACGAGCAGTACTTC
TRBV19	TRBD1	TRBJ2-1	.	CASRDRSYNEQFF	TGTGCCTCCCGGGACAGGAGTTACAATGAGCAGTTCTTC
TRBV4-2	.	TRBJ2-3	.	CASSQVGKTDTQYF	TGTGCCAGCAGCCAAGTGGGGAAGACAGATACGCAGTATTTT
TRBV30	TRBD1	TRBJ1-2	.	CAWSTSGTGYGYTF	TGTGCCTGGTCTACTTCCGGGACAGGCTATGGCTACACCTTC
TRBV6-5	.	TRBJ2-7	.	CASSYSNPSAPYEQYF	TGTGCCAGCAGTTACTCGAATCCTTCGGCACCCTACGAGCAGTACTTC
TRBV30	.	TRBJ1-1	.	CAWSLASTEAFF	TGTGCCTGGAGCCTCGCATCAACTGAAGCTTTCTTT
TRBV6-5	.	TRBJ1-2	.	CASRKGYGYTF	TGTGCCAGCAGGAAGGGGTATGGCTACACCTTC
TRBV7-2	.	TRBJ1-5	.	CASSLGGMGNQPQHF	TGTGCCAGCAGCTTAGGGGGGATGGGCAATCAGCCCCAGCATTTT
TRBV5-1	.	TRBJ2-1	.	CASSLEDNSYNEQFF	TGCGCCAGCAGCTTGGAGGACAACTCCTACAATGAGCAGTTCTTC
TRBV5-6	.	TRBJ1-1	few	CASTDRGKGNTEAFF	TGTGCCAGCACCGATCGGGGAAAGGGGAACACTGAAGCTTTCTTT
TRBV19	.	TRBJ1-2	once	CASIRMSDGAGIYGYTF	TGTGCCAGTATTAGAATGTCGGACGGCGCCGGTATCTATGGCTACACCTTC
TRBV5-6	.	TRBJ2-7	.	CASSLARQNF	TGTGCCAGCAGCTTGGCCAGGCAGAATTTC
TRBV27	TRBD1	TRBJ2-2	once	CASSWNRGASWTGELFF	TGTGCCAGCAGTTGGAACAGGGGGGCTAGTTGGACCGGGGAGCTGTTTTTT
TRBV19	TRBD1	TRBJ2-5	once	CASSILPGQGGETQYF	TGTGCCAGTAGTATTCTACCGGGACAGGGGGGAGAGACCCAGTACTTC
TRBV4-3	TRBD1	TRBJ1-6	.	CASSQVTGINSPLHF	TGCGCCAGCAGCCAAGTGACAGGGATTAATTCACCCCTCCACTTT
TRBV7-8	.	TRBJ2-7	once	CASSFTSGRYEQYF	TGTGCCAGCAGCTTCACCTCAGGGAGGTACGAGCAGTACTTC
TRBV6-1	TRBD1	TRBJ2-2	.	CASSAFSTGAPGELFF	TGTGCCAGCAGTGCATTTAGCACAGGGGCGCCCGGGGAGCTGTTTTTT
TRBV5-4	.	TRBJ2-3	.	CASSLPPGAGTDTQYF	TGTGCCAGCAGCCTTCCCCCAGGGGCGGGCACAGATACGCAGTATTTT
TRBV2	TRBD1	TRBJ1-1	.	CASSPTGGKDTEAFF	TGTGCCAGCAGTCCGACAGGGGGCAAGGACACTGAAGCTTTCTTT